This T cell receptor beta chain was captured by sequencing in a study of cytomegalovirus exposure and HLA in healthy donors. Study in general: A subsequent analysis reported that the 120 or so validation repertoires were produced on the same platform that had also been used for the 550 to 750 first-cohort repertoires.

Turning to this clone: Its antigen is unknown.

Repertoires were generated with immunoSEQ multiplex PCR, while TCRdb's copy carries only in-frame clones and drops some. The table lists some 100,000 clones, 86% of them singletons, with approximately 4.9% in the top ten. The CDR3 runs to 13 residues. V was shortened by 2 bases and J by 0 bases, with 5 bases between the two germline ends. Germline assignment: CDR1 GTSNPN and CDR2 SVGIG (reference sequence). Findings and limits, study-wide: The tendency of first-cohort TCR clusters to co-occur in the 100 to 150 validation repertoires was identified by a subsequent analysis. The study recorded fewer than 200 TCR beta chains that were cytomegalovirus-associated.

The clonotype was recovered from a man younger than 35 in good health and CMV-seronegative. Sequenced sample: PBMCs. The chain recombines TRBV30 with TRBJ1-3; D uncertain. The CDR3 spells CAWSSLSGNTIYF. Written as DNA, the CDR3 is TGTGCCTGGAGTTCCCTCTCTGGAAACACCATATATTTT.